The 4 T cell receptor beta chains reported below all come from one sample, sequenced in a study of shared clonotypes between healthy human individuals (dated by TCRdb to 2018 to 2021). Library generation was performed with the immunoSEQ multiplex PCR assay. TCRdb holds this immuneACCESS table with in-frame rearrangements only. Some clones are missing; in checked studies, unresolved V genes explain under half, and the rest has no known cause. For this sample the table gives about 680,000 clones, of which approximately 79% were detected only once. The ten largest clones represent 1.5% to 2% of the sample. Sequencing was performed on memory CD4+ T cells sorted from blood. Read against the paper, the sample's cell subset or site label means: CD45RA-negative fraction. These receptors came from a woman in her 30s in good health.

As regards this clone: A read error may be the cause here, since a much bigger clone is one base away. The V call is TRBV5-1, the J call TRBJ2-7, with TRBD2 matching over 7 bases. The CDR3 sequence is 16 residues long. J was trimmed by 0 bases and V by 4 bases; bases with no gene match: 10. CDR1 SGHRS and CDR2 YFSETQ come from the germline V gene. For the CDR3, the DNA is TGCGCCAGCAGCACTGGGACTAACGGGGGCTCCTACGAGCAGTACTTC. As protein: CASSTGTNGGSYEQYF. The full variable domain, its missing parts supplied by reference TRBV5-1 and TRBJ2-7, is KAGVTQTPRYLIKTRGQQVTLSCSPISGHRSVSWYQQTPGQGLQFLFEYFSETQRNKGNFPGRFSGRQFSNSRSEMNVSTLELGDSALYLCASSTGTNGGSYEQYFGPGTRLTVT.

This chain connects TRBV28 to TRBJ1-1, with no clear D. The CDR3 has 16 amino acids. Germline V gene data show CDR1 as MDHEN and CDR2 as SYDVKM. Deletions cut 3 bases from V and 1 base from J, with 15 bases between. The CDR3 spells CASSFSDGPRNTEAFF. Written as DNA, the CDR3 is TGTGCCAGCAGTTTTTCAGACGGACCAAGGAACACTGAAGCTTTCTTT.

DNA for the CDR3: TGCGCCAGCAGTAAAGGTGTGGTTGAAAAACTGTTTTTT. Translated, it gives CASSKGVVEKLFF. The V gene is TRBV4-1, the J gene TRBJ1-4; D is unresolved. The CDR3 has 13 residues. Germline lookup yields CDR1 MGHRA and CDR2 YSYEKL. The V end lost 6 bases, the J end lost 7 bases, and 12 bases lay between the germline ends.

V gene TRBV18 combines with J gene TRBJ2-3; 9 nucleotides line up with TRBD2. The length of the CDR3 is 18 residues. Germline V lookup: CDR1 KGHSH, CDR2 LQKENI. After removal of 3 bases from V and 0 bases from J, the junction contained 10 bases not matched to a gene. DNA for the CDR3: TGTGCCAGCTCACCGAGGCTAGCGGGACACTCGAGCACAGATACGCAGTATTTT. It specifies CASSPRLAGHSSTDTQYF.